These 10 T cell receptor beta chains originate from one sample sequenced in a study of blood T cell repertoires in COVID-19 (dated by TCRdb to about 2020). The library was produced with the immunoSEQ multiplex PCR assay. The table comes from immuneACCESS by way of TCRdb, which keeps in-frame sequences with V and J called. Part of the clones is missing from these tables; in studies checked, under half for an unresolved V gene and the rest for unknown reasons. In all, the sample holds about 330,000 clones, and about 84% of those were seen once. About 1.7% of the sample comes from the top ten. The specimen was peripheral blood. The origin of the receptors is a woman aged 45-65 years with acute or convalescent COVID-19.

The chain recombines TRBV5-1 with TRBJ1-4; 11 bases fit TRBD1. The V segment lost 5 bases and the J segment 2 bases; nucleotides outside the gene matches: 5. The CDR3 totals 16 residues. Germline V gives CDR1 SGHRS, CDR2 YFSETQ. CDR3 protein: CASRFGQGATNEKLFF. In DNA form, the CDR3 reads TGCGCCAGCAGATTCGGACAGGGGGCTACTAATGAAAAACTGTTTTTT.

The J gene is TRBJ1-6, the V gene TRBV4-3, with TRBD1 matching over 7 bases. J was trimmed by 7 bases and V by 0 bases; bases with no gene match: 6. The CDR3 loop spans 16 amino acids. Germline loops: CDR1 LGHNA, CDR2 YSLEER. This chain's CDR3 is CASSQDPQGRNSPLHF. As DNA, the CDR3 is TGCGCCAGCAGCCAAGACCCACAGGGGAGGAATTCACCCCTCCACTTT.

Points on this clone: Other DNA sequences within the sample encode an identical CDR3. The J gene is TRBJ1-3, the V gene TRBV28, with a possible D match to TRBD1 (6 bases). There are 14 residues in the CDR3. In germline, CDR1 is MDHEN, CDR2 SYDVKM. Between the trimmed V and J ends, which lost 6 bases and 4 bases, there was a span of 13 bases. CDR3 in amino acids: CASSLGGAGNTIYF. In DNA, the CDR3 is TGTGCCAGCAGCCTTGGGGGCGCGGGAAACACCATATATTTT.

J is TRBJ1-3 and V is TRBV5-8; D ambiguous. Trimming took off 4 bases at V and 1 base at J, with 6 bases between the two ends. This CDR3 is 13 amino acids long. Per germline, CDR1 SGHTS and CDR2 YDEGEE. CDR3 DNA sequence: TGTGCCAGCAGCCCCTTTTCTGGAAACACCATATATTTT. It encodes CASSPFSGNTIYF.

The rearrangement links TRBV9 to TRBJ2-3, with 8 bases aligning to TRBD1. Germline V lookup: CDR1 SGDLS, CDR2 YYNGEE. The CDR3 contains 15 residues. With V trimmed by 0 bases and J by 6 bases, 6 bases remained unmatched. As DNA, the CDR3 is TGTGCCAGCAGCGTAGCTCCAGGGGGCTTGGATACGCAGTATTTT. It specifies CASSVAPGGLDTQYF.

The chain recombines TRBV7-8 with TRBJ2-7; 9 bases match TRBD1. Germline CDR1 reads SGHVS; CDR2 reads FQNEAQ. CDR3 length: 13 residues. The V segment lost 4 bases and the J segment 11 bases; nucleotides outside the gene matches: 9. Here the CDR3 reads CASSSGDRVKEYF. The CDR3 coding sequence is TGTGCCAGCAGCTCGGGGGACAGGGTAAAGGAGTACTTC.

The genes are TRBV3-1 (or the pseudogene TRBV3-2) and TRBJ1-5; 11 bases are shared with TRBD1. The CDR3 totals 16 residues. V lost 6 bases to trimming and J lost 5 bases; unmatched junction nucleotides: 9. Per germline, CDR1 LGHDT and CDR2 YNNKEL (reference sequence). The CDR3 spells CASSSSPGQGDQPQHF. The CDR3 DNA is TGTGCCAGCAGTTCCTCACCGGGACAGGGGGATCAGCCCCAGCATTTT.

The rearrangement links TRBV20-1 to TRBJ2-3; no reliable D call. The V end lost 3 bases, the J end lost 4 bases, and 8 bases lay between the germline ends. The CDR3 totals 12 residues. Per germline, CDR1 DFQATT and CDR2 SNEGSKA (reference sequence). The CDR3 DNA is TGCAGTGCTAGTGTGGCGGCAGATACGCAGTATTTT. Protein: CSASVAADTQYF.

Note on this clone: Relative to the germline gene, one junction end is altered; a read error may explain this. The chain has TRBV28 and TRBJ2-7; 9 nucleotides match TRBD1. The CDR3 consists of 11 residues. The germline V gene has CDR1 MDHEN and CDR2 SYDVKM. Here the CDR3 DNA reads TGTGCCAGCAGAAGGGACAGGGAAATCGCATTC. Residues: CASRRDREIAF.

The chain recombines TRBV7-3 with TRBJ1-6; no reliable D call. The length of the CDR3 is 13 residues. V lost 4 bases and J 8 bases, leaving 9 bases between the germline ends. CDR1 SGHTA and CDR2 FQGTGA come from the germline V gene. This CDR3 reads CASSSMADSPLHF. As DNA, the CDR3 is TGTGCCAGCAGCTCGATGGCAGATTCACCCCTCCACTTT.